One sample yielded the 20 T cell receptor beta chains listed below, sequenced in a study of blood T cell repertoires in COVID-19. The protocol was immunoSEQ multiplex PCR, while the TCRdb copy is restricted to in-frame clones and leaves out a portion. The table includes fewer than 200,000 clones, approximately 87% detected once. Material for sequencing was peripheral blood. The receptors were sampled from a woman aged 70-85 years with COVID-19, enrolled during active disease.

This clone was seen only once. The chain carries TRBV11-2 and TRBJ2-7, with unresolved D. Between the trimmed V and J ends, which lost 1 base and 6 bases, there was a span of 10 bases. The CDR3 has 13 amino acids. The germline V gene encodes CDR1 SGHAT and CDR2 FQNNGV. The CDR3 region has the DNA TGTGCCAGCAGCTTAGGGCAGAACCGCGAGCAGTACTTC. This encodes CASSLGQNREQYF.

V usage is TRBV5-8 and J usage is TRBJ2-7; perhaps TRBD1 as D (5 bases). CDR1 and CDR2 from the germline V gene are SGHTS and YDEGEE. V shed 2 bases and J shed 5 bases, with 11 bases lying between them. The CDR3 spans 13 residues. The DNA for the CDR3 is TGTGCCAGCAGCTTAAGACCCAGGGACGAGCAGTACTTC. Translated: CASSLRPRDEQYF.

For the CDR3, the DNA is TGTGCCACCAGTTCCGCCTCAGGGGGCGGAAGCACCGGGGAGCTGTTTTTT. It codes for CATSSASGGGSTGELFF. This chain uses TRBV24-1 with TRBJ2-2; 8 nucleotides match TRBD1. CDR1 is KGHDR and CDR2 is SFDVKD in the germline V gene. CDR3 length equals 17 residues. With V trimmed by 6 bases and J by 4 bases, 12 bases remained unmatched.

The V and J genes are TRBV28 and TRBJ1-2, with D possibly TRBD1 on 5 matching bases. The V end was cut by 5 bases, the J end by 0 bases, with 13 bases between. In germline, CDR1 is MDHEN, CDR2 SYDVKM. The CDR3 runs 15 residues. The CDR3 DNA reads TGTGCCAGCAGTCTGGGCGACAGCTCTAACTATGGCTACACCTTC. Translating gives CASSLGDSSNYGYTF.

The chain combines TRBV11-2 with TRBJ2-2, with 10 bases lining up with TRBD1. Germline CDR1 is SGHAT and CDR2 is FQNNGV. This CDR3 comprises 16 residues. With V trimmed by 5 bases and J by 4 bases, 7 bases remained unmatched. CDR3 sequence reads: CASSRQGAVGTGELFF. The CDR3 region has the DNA TGTGCCAGCAGCCGACAGGGGGCGGTTGGCACCGGGGAGCTGTTTTTT.

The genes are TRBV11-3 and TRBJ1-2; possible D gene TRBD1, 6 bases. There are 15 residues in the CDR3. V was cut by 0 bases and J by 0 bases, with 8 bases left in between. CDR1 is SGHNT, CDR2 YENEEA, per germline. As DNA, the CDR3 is TGTGCCAGCAGCTTAGAGGCAGGGGCTAACTATGGCTACACCTTC. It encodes CASSLEAGANYGYTF.

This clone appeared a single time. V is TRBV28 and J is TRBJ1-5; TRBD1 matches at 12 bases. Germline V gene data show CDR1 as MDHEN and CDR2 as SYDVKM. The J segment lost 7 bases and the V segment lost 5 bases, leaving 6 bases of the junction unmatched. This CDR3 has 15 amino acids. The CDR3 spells CASSPGTGGVQPQHF. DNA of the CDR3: TGTGCCAGCAGTCCCGGGACAGGGGGCGTGCAGCCCCAGCATTTT.

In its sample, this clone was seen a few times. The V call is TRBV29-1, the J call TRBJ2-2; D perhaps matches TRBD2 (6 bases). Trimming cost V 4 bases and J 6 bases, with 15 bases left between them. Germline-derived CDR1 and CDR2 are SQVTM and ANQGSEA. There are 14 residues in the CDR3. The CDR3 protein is CSVVSGLIPGELFF. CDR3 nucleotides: TGCAGCGTTGTCAGCGGGTTAATTCCCGGGGAGCTGTTTTTT.

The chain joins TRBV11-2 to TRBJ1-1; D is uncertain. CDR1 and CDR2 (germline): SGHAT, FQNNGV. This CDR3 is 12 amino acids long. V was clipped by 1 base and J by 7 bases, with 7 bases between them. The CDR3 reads CASSLVASEAFF. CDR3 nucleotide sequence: TGTGCCAGCAGCTTAGTGGCAAGTGAAGCTTTCTTT.

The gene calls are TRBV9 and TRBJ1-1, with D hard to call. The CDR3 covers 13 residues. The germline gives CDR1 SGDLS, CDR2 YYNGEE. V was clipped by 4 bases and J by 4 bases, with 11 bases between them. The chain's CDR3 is CASSTYYGTEAFF. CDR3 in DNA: TGTGCCAGCAGCACGTACTATGGCACTGAAGCTTTCTTT. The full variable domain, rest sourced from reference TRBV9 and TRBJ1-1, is DSGVTQTPKHLITATGQRVTLRCSPRSGDLSVYWYQQSLDQGLQFLIQYYNGEERAKGNILERFSAQQFPDLHSELNLSSLELGDSALYFCASSTYYGTEAFFGQGTRLTVV.

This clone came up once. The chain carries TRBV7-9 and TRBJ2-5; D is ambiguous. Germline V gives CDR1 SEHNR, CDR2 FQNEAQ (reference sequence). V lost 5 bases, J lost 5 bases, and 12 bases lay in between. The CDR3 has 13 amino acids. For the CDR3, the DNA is TGTGCCAGCAGCCCGACCGCGGTGGAGACCCAGTACTTC. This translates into CASSPTAVETQYF.

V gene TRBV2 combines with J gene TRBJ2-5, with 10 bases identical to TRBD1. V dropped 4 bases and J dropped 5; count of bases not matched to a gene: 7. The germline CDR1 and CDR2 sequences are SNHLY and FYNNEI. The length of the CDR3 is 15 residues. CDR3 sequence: CASSVDRGHGETQYF. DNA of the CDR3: TGTGCCAGCAGTGTAGACAGGGGGCACGGGGAGACCCAGTACTTC. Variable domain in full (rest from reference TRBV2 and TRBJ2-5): EPEVTQTPSHQVTQMGQEVILRCVPISNHLYFYWYRQILGQKVEFLVSFYNNEISEKSEIFDDQFSVERPDGSNFTLKIRSTKLEDSAMYFCASSVDRGHGETQYFGPGTRLLVL.

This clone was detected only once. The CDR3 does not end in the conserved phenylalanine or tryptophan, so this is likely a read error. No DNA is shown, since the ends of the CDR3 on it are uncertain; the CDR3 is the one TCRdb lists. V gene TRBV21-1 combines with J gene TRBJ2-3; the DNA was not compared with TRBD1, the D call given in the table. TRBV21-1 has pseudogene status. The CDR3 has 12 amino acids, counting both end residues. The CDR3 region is CASSKGEQGVSP.

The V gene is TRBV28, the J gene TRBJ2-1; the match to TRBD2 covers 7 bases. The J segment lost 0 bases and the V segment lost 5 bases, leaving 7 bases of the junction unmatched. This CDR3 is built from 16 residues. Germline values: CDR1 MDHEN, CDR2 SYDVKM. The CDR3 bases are TGTGCCAGCAGTCCGCTTAGCGGGTTCTCCTACAATGAGCAGTTCTTC. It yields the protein CASSPLSGFSYNEQFF.

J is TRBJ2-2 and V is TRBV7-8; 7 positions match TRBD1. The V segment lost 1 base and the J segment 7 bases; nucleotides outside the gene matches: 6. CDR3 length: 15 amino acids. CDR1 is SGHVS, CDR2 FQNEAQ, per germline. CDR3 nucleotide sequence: TGTGCCAGCAGCTTAGACAAGGGGGCCGTCGGGGAGCTGTTTTTT. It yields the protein CASSLDKGAVGELFF.

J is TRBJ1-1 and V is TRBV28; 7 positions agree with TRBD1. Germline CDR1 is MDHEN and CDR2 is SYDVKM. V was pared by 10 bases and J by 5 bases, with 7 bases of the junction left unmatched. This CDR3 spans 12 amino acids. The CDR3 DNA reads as TGTGCCATCCAACAGGGGAATACTGAAGCTTTCTTT. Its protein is CAIQQGNTEAFF.

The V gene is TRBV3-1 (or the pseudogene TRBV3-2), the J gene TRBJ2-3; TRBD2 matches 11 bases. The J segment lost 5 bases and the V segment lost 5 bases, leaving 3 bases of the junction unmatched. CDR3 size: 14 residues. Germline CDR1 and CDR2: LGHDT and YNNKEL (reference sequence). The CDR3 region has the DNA TGTGCCAGCAGCGCCACTAGCGGGAGAGATACGCAGTATTTT. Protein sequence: CASSATSGRDTQYF.

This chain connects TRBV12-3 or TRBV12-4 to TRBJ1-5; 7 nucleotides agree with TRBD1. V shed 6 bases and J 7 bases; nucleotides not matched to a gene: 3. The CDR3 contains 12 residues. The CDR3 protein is CASRTGNQPQHF. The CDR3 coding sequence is TGTGCCAGCAGGACAGGGAACCAGCCCCAGCATTTT.

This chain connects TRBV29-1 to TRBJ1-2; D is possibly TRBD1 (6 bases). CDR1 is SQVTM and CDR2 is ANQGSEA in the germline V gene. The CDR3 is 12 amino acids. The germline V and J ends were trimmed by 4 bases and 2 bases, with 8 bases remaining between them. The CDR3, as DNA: TGCAGCGTTGTACAGGGAAACTATGGCTACACCTTC. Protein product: CSVVQGNYGYTF.

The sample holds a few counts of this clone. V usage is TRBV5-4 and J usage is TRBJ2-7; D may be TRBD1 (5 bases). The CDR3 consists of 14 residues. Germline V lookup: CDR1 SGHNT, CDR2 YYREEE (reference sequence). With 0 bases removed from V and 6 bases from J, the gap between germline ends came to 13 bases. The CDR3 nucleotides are TGTGCCAGCAGCTTGGGACAGACCCTTGGCGAGCAGTACTTC. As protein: CASSLGQTLGEQYF.